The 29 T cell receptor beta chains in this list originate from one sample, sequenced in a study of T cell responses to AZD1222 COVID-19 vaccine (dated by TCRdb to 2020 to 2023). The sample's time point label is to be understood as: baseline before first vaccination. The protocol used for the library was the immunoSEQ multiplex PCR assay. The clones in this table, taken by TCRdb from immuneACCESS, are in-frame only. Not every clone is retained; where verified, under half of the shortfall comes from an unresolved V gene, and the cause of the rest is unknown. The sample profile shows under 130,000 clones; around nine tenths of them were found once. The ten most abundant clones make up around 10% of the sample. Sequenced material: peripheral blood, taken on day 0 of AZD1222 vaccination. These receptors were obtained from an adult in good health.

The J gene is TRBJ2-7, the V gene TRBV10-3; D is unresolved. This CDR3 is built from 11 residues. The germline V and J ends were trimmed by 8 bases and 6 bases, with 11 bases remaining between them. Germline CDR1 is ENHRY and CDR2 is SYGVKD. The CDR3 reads CAIQGLGEQYF. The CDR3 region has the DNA TGTGCCATCCAAGGCTTGGGCGAGCAGTACTTC.

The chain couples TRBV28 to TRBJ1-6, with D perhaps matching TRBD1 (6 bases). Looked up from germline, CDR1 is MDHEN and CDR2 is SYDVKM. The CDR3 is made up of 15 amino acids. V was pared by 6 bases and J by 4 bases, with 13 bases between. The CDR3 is CASSLDSDYNSPLHF. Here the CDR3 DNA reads TGTGCCAGCAGCCTGGACAGTGATTATAATTCACCCCTCCACTTT.

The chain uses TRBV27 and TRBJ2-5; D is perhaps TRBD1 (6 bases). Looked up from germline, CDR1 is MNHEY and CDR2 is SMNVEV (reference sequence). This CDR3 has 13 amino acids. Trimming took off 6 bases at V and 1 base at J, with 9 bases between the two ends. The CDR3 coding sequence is TGTGCCAGCAGACAGGGTGTCCAAGAGACCCAGTACTTC. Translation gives CASRQGVQETQYF.

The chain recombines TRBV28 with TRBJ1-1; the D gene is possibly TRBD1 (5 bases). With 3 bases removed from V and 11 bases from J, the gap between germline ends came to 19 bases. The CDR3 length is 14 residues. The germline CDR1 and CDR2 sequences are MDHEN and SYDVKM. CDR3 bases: TGTGCCAGCAGTTTTGCCCCACAGGATCTAGGGGCTTTCTTT. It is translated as CASSFAPQDLGAFF.

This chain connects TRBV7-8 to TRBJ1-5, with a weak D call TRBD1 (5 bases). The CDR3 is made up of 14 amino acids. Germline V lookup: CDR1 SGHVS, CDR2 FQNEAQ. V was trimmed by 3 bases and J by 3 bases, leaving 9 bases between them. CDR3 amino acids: CASSFGGYNQPQHF. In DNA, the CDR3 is TGTGCCAGCAGCTTTGGGGGATACAATCAGCCCCAGCATTTT.

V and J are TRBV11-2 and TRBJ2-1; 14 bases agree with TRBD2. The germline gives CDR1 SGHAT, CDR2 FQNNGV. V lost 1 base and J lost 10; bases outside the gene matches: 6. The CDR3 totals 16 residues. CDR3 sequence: CASSLVRLAGGREQFF. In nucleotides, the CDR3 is TGTGCCAGCAGCTTAGTTAGACTAGCGGGAGGGCGAGAGCAGTTCTTC.

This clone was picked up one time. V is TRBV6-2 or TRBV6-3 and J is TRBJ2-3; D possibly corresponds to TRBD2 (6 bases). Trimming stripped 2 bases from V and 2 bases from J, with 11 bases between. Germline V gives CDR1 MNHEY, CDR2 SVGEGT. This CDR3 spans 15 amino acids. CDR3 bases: TGTGCCAGCAGTTACATCCAGCGGGTCACAGATACGCAGTATTTT. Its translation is CASSYIQRVTDTQYF.

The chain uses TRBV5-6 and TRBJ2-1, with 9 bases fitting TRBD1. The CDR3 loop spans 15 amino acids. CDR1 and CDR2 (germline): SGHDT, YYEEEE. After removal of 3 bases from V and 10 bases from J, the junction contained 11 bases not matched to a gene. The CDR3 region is CASSSRGQGSIEQFF. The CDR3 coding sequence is TGTGCCAGCAGCTCGAGAGGACAGGGGAGTATCGAGCAGTTCTTC.

DNA for the CDR3: TGTGCCAGCAGTAAGCTAGCGGGAGGCGGGAACACCGGGGAGCTGTTTTTT. It translates to CASSKLAGGGNTGELFF. The chain carries TRBV27 and TRBJ2-2; 11 positions match TRBD2. The CDR3 length is 17 residues. Germline CDR1 and CDR2: MNHEY and SMNVEV (reference sequence). V trimming: 5 bases; J trimming: 1 base; junction bases outside the gene matches: 6.

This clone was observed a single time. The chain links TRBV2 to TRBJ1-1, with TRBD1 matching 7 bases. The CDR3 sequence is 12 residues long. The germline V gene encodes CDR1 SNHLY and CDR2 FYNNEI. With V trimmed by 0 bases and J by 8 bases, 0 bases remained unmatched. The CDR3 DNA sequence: TGTGCCAGCAGTGAAGCGGGACAGGAAGCTTTCTTT. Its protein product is CASSEAGQEAFF. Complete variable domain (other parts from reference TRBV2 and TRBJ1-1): EPEVTQTPSHQVTQMGQEVILRCVPISNHLYFYWYRQILGQKVEFLVSFYNNEISEKSEIFDDQFSVERPDGSNFTLKIRSTKLEDSAMYFCASSEAGQEAFFGQGTRLTVV.

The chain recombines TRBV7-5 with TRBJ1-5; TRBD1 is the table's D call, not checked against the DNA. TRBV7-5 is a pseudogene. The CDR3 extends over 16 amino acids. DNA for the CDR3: TGTGCCAGAAGCTTAAAAGGGAACAGGGGGCTTCAGCCCCAGCATTTT. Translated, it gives CARSLKGNRGLQPQHF.

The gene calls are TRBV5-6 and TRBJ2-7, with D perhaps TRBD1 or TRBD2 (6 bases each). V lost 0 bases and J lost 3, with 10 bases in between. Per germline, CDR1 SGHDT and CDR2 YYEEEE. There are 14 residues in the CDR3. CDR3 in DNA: TGTGCCAGCAGCTTGGGGGGGGCGAGCTACGAGCAGTACTTC. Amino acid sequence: CASSLGGASYEQYF.

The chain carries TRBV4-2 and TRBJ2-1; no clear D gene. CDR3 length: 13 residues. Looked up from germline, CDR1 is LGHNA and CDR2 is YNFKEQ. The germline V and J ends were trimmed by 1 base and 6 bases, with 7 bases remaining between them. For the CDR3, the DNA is TGTGCCAGCAGCCAAGGTCTTCCCAATGAGCAGTTCTTC. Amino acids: CASSQGLPNEQFF.

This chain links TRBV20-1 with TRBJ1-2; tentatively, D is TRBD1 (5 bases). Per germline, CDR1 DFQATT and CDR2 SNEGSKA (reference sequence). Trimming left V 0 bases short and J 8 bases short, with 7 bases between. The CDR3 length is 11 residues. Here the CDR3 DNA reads TGCAGTGCTAGAGATGGGGGGGGCTACACCTTC. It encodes CSARDGGGYTF.

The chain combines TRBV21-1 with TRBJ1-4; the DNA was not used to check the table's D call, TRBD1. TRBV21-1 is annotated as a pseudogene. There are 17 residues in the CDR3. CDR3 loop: CASSSPRGGQKNEKLFF. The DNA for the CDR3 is TGTGCCAGCAGCTCCCCGAGAGGAGGACAGAAAAATGAAAAACTGTTTTTT.

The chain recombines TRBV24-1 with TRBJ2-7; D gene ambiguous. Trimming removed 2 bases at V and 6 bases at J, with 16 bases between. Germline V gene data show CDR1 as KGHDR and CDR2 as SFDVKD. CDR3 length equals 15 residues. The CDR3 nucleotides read TGTGCCACCAGTGATTGTCAACAGAAGGGCAGCGAGCAGTACTTC. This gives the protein CATSDCQQKGSEQYF.

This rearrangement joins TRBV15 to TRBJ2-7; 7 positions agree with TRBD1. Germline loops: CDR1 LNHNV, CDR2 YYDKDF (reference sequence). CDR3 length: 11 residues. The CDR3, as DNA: TGTGCTTTTGGGACAGAACACGAGCAGTACTTC. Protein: CAFGTEHEQYF. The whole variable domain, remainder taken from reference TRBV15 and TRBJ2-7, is DAMVIQNPRYQVTQFGKPVTLSCSQTLNHNVMYWYQQKSSQAPKLLFHYYDKDFNNEADTPDNFQSRRPNTSFCFLDIRSPGLGDTAMYLCAFGTEHEQYFGPGTRLTVT.

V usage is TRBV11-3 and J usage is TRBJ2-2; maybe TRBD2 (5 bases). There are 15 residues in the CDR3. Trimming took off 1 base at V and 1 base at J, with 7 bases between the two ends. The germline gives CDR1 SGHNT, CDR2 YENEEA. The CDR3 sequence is CASSLGTLNTGELFF. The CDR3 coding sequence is TGTGCCAGCAGCTTAGGGACTTTGAACACCGGGGAGCTGTTTTTT.

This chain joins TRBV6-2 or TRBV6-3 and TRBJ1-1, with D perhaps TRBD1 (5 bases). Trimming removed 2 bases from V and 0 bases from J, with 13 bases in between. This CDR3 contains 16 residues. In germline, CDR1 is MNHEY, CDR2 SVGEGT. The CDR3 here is CASSYRDGLLNTEAFF. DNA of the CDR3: TGTGCCAGCAGTTACAGGGACGGTCTATTGAACACTGAAGCTTTCTTT.

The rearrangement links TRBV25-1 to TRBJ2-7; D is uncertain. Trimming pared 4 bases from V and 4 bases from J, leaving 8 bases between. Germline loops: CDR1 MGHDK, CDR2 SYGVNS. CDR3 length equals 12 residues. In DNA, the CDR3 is TGTGCCAGCAGTGTCCTTCCTTACGAGCAGTACTTC. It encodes CASSVLPYEQYF.

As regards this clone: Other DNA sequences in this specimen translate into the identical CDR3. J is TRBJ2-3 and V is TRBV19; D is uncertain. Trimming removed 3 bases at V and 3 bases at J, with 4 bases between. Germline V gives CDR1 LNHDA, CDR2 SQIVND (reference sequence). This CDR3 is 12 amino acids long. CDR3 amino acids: CASSMNTDTQYF. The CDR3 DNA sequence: TGTGCCAGTAGTATGAATACAGATACGCAGTATTTT.

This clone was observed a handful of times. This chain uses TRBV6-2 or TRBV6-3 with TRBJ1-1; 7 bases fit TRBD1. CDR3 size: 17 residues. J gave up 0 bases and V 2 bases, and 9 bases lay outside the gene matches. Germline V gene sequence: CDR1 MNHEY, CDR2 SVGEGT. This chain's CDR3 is CASSYDYFGTVNTEAFF. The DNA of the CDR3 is TGTGCCAGCAGTTACGATTATTTTGGGACAGTGAACACTGAAGCTTTCTTT.

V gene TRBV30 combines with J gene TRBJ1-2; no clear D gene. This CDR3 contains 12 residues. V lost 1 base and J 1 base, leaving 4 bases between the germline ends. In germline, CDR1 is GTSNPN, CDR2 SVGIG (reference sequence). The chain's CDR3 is CAWSAGNYGYTF. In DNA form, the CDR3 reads TGTGCCTGGAGTGCGGGTAACTATGGCTACACCTTC.

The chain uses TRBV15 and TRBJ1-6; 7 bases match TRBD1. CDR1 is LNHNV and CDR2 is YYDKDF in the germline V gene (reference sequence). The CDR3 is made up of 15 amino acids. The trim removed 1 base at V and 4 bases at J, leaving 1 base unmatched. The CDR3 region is CATSRGDSYNSPLHF. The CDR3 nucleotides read TGTGCCACCAGCAGAGGGGACAGTTATAATTCACCCCTCCACTTT.

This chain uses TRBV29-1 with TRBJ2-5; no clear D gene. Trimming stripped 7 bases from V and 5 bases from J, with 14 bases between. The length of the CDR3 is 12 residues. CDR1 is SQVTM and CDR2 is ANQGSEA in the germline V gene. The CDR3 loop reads CSAGYNGETQYF. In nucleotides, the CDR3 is TGCAGCGCCGGGTACAATGGGGAGACCCAGTACTTC.

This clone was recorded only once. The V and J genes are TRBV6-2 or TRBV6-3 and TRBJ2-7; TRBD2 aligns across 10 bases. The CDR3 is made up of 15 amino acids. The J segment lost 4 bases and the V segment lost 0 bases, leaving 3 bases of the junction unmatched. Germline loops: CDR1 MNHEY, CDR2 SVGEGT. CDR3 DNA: TGTGCCAGCAGTTACTCAGGTAGCGGGAGGTACGAGCAGTACTTC. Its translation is CASSYSGSGRYEQYF.

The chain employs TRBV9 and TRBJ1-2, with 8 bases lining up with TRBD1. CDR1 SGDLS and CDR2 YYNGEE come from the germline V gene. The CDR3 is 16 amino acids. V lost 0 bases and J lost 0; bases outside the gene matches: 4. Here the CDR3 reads CASSVATGQANYGYTF. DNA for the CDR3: TGTGCCAGCAGCGTAGCTACGGGACAGGCTAACTATGGCTACACCTTC.

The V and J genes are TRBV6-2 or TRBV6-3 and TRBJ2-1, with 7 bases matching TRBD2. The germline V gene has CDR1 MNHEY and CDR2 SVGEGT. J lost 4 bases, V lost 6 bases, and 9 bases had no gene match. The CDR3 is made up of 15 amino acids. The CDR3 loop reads CASSSSGLQYNEQFF. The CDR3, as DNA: TGTGCCAGCAGCTCCTCGGGACTACAATACAATGAGCAGTTCTTC.

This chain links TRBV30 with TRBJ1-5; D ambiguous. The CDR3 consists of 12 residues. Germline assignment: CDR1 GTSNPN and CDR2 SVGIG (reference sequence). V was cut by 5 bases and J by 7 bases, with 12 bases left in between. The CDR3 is CAWSNIGQPQHF. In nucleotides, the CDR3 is TGTGCCTGGTCCAATATTGGGCAGCCCCAGCATTTT.